This T cell receptor (beta chain) was sequenced for a study of T cell repertoires in cytomegalovirus infection. Across the study: Based on public TCR beta signatures, there were indications of CMV infection and of a matching HLA type. Findings of the study overall: It was HLA-C-restricted CMV-specific TCR beta clonotypes that dominated the response ex vivo. Carriage of CMV together with the relevant HLA was identifiable through cumulative public TCR beta family frequency.

Germline lookup yields CDR1 MNHEY and CDR2 SVGEGT. Trimming took 0 bases from V and 12 from J, leaving 18 bases between them. The CDR3 runs to 15 residues. Concerning this clonotype: Its specificity is not known.

From the reads, TCRdb called clonotypes with MiXCR, one entry per CDR3 protein. The sample includes about 490,000 distinct CDR3 sequences, about 26% seen only once; the top ten take around 13%. This sequence joins TRBV6-2 or TRBV6-3 and TRBJ2-1; D gene unclear. The sequenced sample consisted of PBMCs. The receptor's source is a human donor in good health (CMV status not recorded). Some clones in this sample may be carry-over from other donors' samples. In nucleotides, the CDR3 is TGTGCCAGCAGTTACTCGAGTCTACGGGTTTGGGTGCAGTTCTTC. Amino acids: CASSYSSLRVWVQFF.